The rows below give T cell receptor beta chains drawn from one sample of a study of OX40 agonist ivuxolimab in advanced cancers. Profiling relied on immunoSEQ multiplex PCR, and the TCRdb table lists in-frame clones only, not all of them. The sample carries tens of thousands of clones, more than 85% recorded once. The material was CD4+ or CD8+ T cells sorted from blood, obtained in a trial of the OX40 agonist ivuxolimab. All receptors derive from an adult with an advanced solid tumor such as melanoma, head and neck, liver or kidney cancer. The CDR3 runs from the conserved cysteine through the conserved F or W. D genes are given only for firm matches. Where a row states a size, it is once, few, many or the class of an expanded clone; other rows omit it.

-	TRBD2	TRBV5-1	16	TRBJ2-2	CASSSNSGMSGGELFF	TGCGCCAGCAGTTCGAATAGCGGGATGTCGGGGGGGGAGCTGTTTTTT
-	-	TRBV11-3	12	TRBJ1-2	CASSLESYGYTF	TGTGCCAGCAGCTTAGAGAGCTATGGCTACACCTTC
few	-	TRBV20-1	11	TRBJ1-4	CSVGGNEKLFF	TGCAGTGTCGGGGGGAATGAAAAACTGTTTTTT
-	TRBD1	TRBV25-1	18	TRBJ2-2	CASSEYLAGTGNTGELFF	TGTGCCAGCAGTGAATATCTAGCCGGGACAGGGAACACCGGGGAGCTGTTTTTT
-	TRBD1	TRBV12-5	15	TRBJ2-4	CASGDGQGSKNIQYF	TGTGCTAGTGGTGATGGACAGGGCAGCAAAAACATTCAGTACTTC
-	TRBD1	TRBV2	14	TRBJ1-2	CASSGDRGNYGYTF	TGTGCCAGCAGCGGGGACAGGGGTAACTATGGCTACACCTTC
-	-	TRBV10-3	14	TRBJ1-2	CAISEGEANYGYTF	TGTGCCATCAGTGAGGGGGAAGCTAACTATGGCTACACCTTC
-	-	TRBV18	15	TRBJ2-5	CASSPNGDNKETQYF	TGTGCCAGCTCACCAAATGGGGACAATAAGGAGACCCAGTACTTC
-	-	TRBV7-8	12	TRBJ1-2	CASSSDIGGYTF	TGTGCCAGCAGCTCGGACATAGGTGGCTACACCTTC
-	-	TRBV7-2	15	TRBJ2-5	CASSTQGGLQETQYF	TGTGCCAGCAGCACCCAGGGAGGTCTCCAAGAGACCCAGTACTTC
-	-	TRBV13	12	TRBJ2-7	CASSLAGPEQYF	TGTGCCAGCAGTCTAGCAGGGCCGGAGCAGTACTTC
-	-	TRBV10-1	11	TRBJ2-5	CASSDGETQYF	TGCGCCAGCAGTGACGGAGAGACCCAGTACTTC
once	TRBD1	TRBV29-1	13	TRBJ2-5	CSVARQGKETQYF	TGCAGCGTTGCCCGACAGGGTAAAGAGACCCAGTACTTC
-	-	TRBV7-2	11	TRBJ2-1	CASSAHSEQFF	TGTGCCAGCAGCGCCCATTCTGAGCAGTTCTTC
-	TRBD1	TRBV28	14	TRBJ1-2	CASRTQGIGYGYTF	TGTGCCAGCAGGACACAGGGGATCGGCTATGGCTACACCTTC
-	-	TRBV11-2	11	TRBJ2-7	CASSSTTGQYF	TGTGCCAGCAGCTCCACTACGGGGCAGTACTTC
-	TRBD2	TRBV9	15	TRBJ2-1	CASTKREVDYNEQFF	TGTGCCAGCACCAAGCGGGAGGTAGACTACAATGAGCAGTTCTTC
-	-	TRBV7-9	15	TRBJ2-3	CASSLGAGPTDTQYF	TGTGCCAGCAGCTTAGGGGCCGGGCCTACAGATACGCAGTATTTT
-	-	TRBV2	12	TRBJ2-7	CASRGLNYEQYF	TGTGCCAGCAGGGGACTCAACTACGAGCAGTACTTC
-	-	TRBV25-1	15	TRBJ1-2	CASSEGAATGYGYTF	TGTGCCAGCAGTGAAGGGGCCGCTACGGGCTATGGCTACACCTTC
few	TRBD2	TRBV10-3	17	TRBJ2-2	CAIAPGLAGAGTGELFF	TGTGCCATCGCTCCGGGACTAGCGGGAGCGGGCACCGGGGAGCTGTTTTTT
-	-	TRBV5-8	12	TRBJ2-5	CASSDYVETQYF	TGTGCCAGCAGTGACTATGTCGAGACCCAGTACTTC
-	-	TRBV5-4	17	TRBJ2-3	CASSSLVGLSGTDTQYF	TGTGCCAGCAGCTCCCTAGTGGGGTTGAGTGGCACAGATACGCAGTATTTT
once	-	TRBV19	16	TRBJ2-1	CASSGGLPGHSNEQFF	TGTGCCAGTAGCGGGGGACTTCCGGGACATTCCAATGAGCAGTTCTTC
-	TRBD1	TRBV2	14	TRBJ1-4	CASSDEGAGEKLFF	TGTGCCAGCAGTGACGAGGGGGCAGGTGAAAAACTGTTTTTT
-	TRBD2	TRBV10-3	14	TRBJ2-1	CAIGIAGDTNEQFF	TGTGCCATTGGGATAGCGGGAGATACCAATGAGCAGTTCTTC
-	TRBD1	TRBV7-9	15	TRBJ2-5	CASSANTGGLETQYF	TGTGCCAGCAGCGCAAATACAGGGGGCCTCGAGACCCAGTACTTC
-	-	TRBV30	14	TRBJ2-2	CAWSGNLYTGELFF	TGTGCCTGGAGTGGGAACTTGTACACCGGGGAGCTGTTTTTT
-	TRBD1	TRBV6-6	15	TRBJ1-6	CASSYGTGGSSPLHF	TGTGCCAGCAGTTACGGGACAGGGGGAAGCTCACCCCTCCACTTT
-	-	TRBV4-2	15	TRBJ1-1	CASSQARGSNTEAFF	TGTGCCAGCAGCCAAGCCAGGGGTTCCAACACTGAAGCTTTCTTT
-	TRBD1	TRBV6-5	13	TRBJ1-5	CASSLDRAQPQHF	TGTGCCAGCAGTCTGGACAGGGCTCAGCCCCAGCATTTT
-	-	TRBV19	15	TRBJ1-1	CASSIENIRNTEAFF	TGTGCCAGTAGTATTGAGAATATACGGAACACTGAAGCTTTCTTT
once	TRBD2	TRBV27	16	TRBJ2-3	CASSSYSGRATDTQYF	TGTGCCAGCAGTTCCTATAGCGGGAGGGCCACAGATACGCAGTATTTT
-	TRBD2	TRBV7-9	15	TRBJ2-5	CASSLGASGQETQYF	TGTGCCAGCAGCTTAGGGGCTAGCGGGCAAGAGACCCAGTACTTC
-	TRBD2	TRBV29-1	14	TRBJ2-1	CSVASGRGNNEQFF	TGCAGCGTAGCTAGCGGGAGAGGTAACAATGAGCAGTTCTTC
-	-	TRBV4-1	14	TRBJ1-3	CASSQPGIGNTIYF	TGCGCCAGCAGCCAGCCAGGGATTGGAAACACCATATATTTT
few	-	TRBV19	12	TRBJ1-1	CASGSLGTEAFF	TGTGCCAGTGGCAGCTTGGGAACTGAAGCTTTCTTT
-	-	TRBV14	13	TRBJ1-1	CASSLQVNTEAFF	TGTGCCAGCAGCCTCCAGGTGAACACTGAAGCTTTCTTT
-	-	TRBV5-1	14	TRBJ2-2	CASSFSVHTGELFF	TGCGCCAGCAGCTTTTCGGTCCACACCGGGGAGCTGTTTTTT